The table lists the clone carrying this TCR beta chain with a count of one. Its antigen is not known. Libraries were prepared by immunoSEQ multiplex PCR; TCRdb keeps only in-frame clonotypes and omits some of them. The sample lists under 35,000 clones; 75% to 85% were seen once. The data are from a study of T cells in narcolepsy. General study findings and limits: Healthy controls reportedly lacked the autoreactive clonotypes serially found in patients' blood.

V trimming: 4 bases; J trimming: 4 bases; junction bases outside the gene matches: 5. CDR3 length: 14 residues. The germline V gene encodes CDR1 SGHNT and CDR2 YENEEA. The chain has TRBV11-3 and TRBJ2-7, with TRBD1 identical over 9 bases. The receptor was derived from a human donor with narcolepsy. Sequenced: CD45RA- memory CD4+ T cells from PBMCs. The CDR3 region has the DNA TGTGCCAGCAGCTCGGGACAGGGTTTTTACGAGCAGTACTTC. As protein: CASSSGQGFYEQYF.